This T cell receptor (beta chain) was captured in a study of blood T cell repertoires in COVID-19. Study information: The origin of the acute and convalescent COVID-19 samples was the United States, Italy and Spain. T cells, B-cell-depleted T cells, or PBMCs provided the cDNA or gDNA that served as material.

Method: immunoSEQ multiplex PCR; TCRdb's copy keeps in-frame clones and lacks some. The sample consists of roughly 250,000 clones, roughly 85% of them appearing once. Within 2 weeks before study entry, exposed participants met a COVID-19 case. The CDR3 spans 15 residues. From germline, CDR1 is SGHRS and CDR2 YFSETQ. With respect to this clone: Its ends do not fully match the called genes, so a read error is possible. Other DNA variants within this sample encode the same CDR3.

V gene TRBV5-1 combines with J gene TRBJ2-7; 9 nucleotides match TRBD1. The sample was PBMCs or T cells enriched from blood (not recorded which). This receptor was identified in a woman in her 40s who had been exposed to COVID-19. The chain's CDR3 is CASSFTGTGPGEQYF. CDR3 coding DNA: TGCGCCAGCAGCTTCACAGGGACAGGGCCCGGGGAGCAGTACTTT.